What follows describes a single TCR beta chain. Its antigen is unknown. This sample was taken from a study of T cells after posttransplantation cyclophosphamide. Study findings and constraints: Later post-transplant blood repertoires were often dominated by donor CD8+ memory clones. Skin or GI-infiltrating T cells shared few TRB sequences with blood.

CDR3 length equals 15 residues. Trimming at V came to 2 bases and at J to 7 bases, leaving 7 bases not matched to a gene. CDR1 is SGHRS, CDR2 YFSETQ, per germline. Method: immunoSEQ multiplex PCR; TCRdb's copy keeps in-frame clones and lacks some. Here the sample spans roughly 7,400 clones, about 91% being singletons. The TCR comes from a woman between 50 and 59 years old in good health and a related stem cell transplant donor. The sample comprised CD4+ T cells sorted from blood. The chain is built from TRBV5-1 and TRBJ2-2; 8 bases are a match to TRBD1. The CDR3 nucleotides are TGCGCCAGCAGCTTCGAACAGGGGGAAGGCGGGGAGCTGTTTTTT. This sequence encodes CASSFEQGEGGELFF.